Listed below are T cell receptor beta chains from one sample, sequenced in a study of cytomegalovirus exposure and HLA in healthy donors. Produced via immunoSEQ multiplex PCR; TCRdb's table is partial and in-frame only. The sample has around 140,000 clones, approximately 78% seen once. The sample comprised PBMCs. Every receptor here comes from a woman between 50 and 59 years old in good health and CMV-seropositive. The CDR3 runs from the conserved cysteine through the conserved F or W. Fields, in order: V gene, D gene, clone size, J gene, CDR3 protein, CDR3 DNA. D genes are given only for firm matches. Clone size is shown for a subset of rows, as once, few, many or a class of expanded clone.

>TRBV10-2|NA|NA|TRBJ1-4
CASSQGPTNEKLFF
TGCGCCAGCAGCCAGGGGCCTACTAATGAAAAACTGTTTTTT
>TRBV5-8|NA|NA|TRBJ1-2
CASSLKGHSGYGYTF
TGTGCCAGCAGCCTAAAGGGACACTCCGGCTATGGCTACACCTTC
>TRBV5-1|TRBD2|NA|TRBJ2-1
CASSFVAGEAYNEQFF
TGCGCCAGCAGCTTTGTAGCGGGAGAGGCATACAATGAGCAGTTCTTC
>TRBV7-2|NA|NA|TRBJ2-2
CASSPRLNTGELFF
TGTGCCAGCAGCCCGCGACTAAACACCGGGGAGCTGTTTTTT
>TRBV27|TRBD1|NA|TRBJ2-2
CASISTGTYTGELFF
TGTGCCAGCATTTCGACAGGGACCTACACCGGGGAGCTGTTTTTT
>TRBV7-2|NA|NA|TRBJ2-1
CASSWLQGPYNEQFF
TGTGCCAGCAGCTGGCTACAGGGTCCCTACAATGAGCAGTTCTTC
>TRBV5-1|TRBD2|NA|TRBJ2-1
CASSNLAGAYNEQFF
TGCGCCAGCAGCAATCTAGCGGGGGCTTACAATGAGCAGTTCTTC
>TRBV4-3|TRBD2|NA|TRBJ2-3
CASSQDSGRGVTDTQYF
TGCGCCAGCAGCCAAGATTCGGGACGGGGGGTCACAGATACGCAGTATTTT
>TRBV29-1|TRBD2|NA|TRBJ2-1
CSVELGTSGIWKYNEQFF
TGCAGCGTTGAATTAGGGACTAGCGGGATTTGGAAATACAATGAGCAGTTCTTC
>TRBV10-3|NA|NA|TRBJ2-5
CAISRQVQETQYF
TGTGCCATCAGCCGACAGGTACAAGAGACCCAGTACTTC
>TRBV20-1|NA|NA|TRBJ1-5
CSASYGAPQHF
TGCAGTGCTTCCTACGGAGCGCCCCAGCATTTT
>TRBV29-1|NA|NA|TRBJ2-2
CSVEGQKNTGELFF
TGCAGCGTTGAAGGGCAGAAGAACACCGGGGAGCTGTTTTTT
>TRBV7-6|NA|once|TRBJ2-7
CASSLARDSPSYEQYF
TGTGCCAGCAGCTTAGCCAGGGACTCTCCCTCCTACGAGCAGTACTTC
>TRBV5-8|NA|NA|TRBJ2-3
CASSLAGTLTSTDTQYF
TGTGCCAGCAGCTTGGCCGGGACTCTCACTAGCACAGATACACAGTATTTT
>TRBV29-1|TRBD1|few|TRBJ1-2
CSSSRRDSFNGYTF
TGCAGCTCTTCGCGTCGGGACAGCTTCAATGGCTACACCTTC
>TRBV28|TRBD1|NA|TRBJ2-7
CASKGSLRGTGPSYEQYF
TGTGCCAGCAAGGGCTCATTAAGAGGGACAGGGCCCTCCTACGAGCAGTACTTC
>TRBV2|TRBD1|NA|TRBJ1-5
CASRGQGTGSYSNQPQHF
TGTGCCAGCAGAGGACAGGGGACAGGATCATATAGCAATCAGCCCCAGCATTTT
>TRBV11-2|TRBD2|once|TRBJ2-1
CASSSKLAGGINEQFF
TGTGCCAGCAGCTCGAAACTAGCGGGGGGGATTAATGAGCAGTTCTTC
>TRBV7-6|TRBD2|NA|TRBJ2-1
CASSRGSGRAGWVPEQFF
TGTGCCAGCAGTCGAGGTAGCGGGAGGGCAGGCTGGGTACCTGAGCAGTTCTTC
>TRBV5-1|TRBD1|NA|TRBJ1-1
CASSMGQANTEAFF
TGCGCCAGCAGCATGGGACAGGCAAACACTGAAGCTTTCTTT
>TRBV10-2|TRBD2|NA|TRBJ2-5
CASSSGTSGRGRETQYF
TGCGCCAGCAGTTCCGGGACTAGCGGGAGAGGGAGGGAGACCCAGTACTTC
>TRBV4-3|NA|NA|TRBJ2-2
CASSPRGGSNTGELFF
TGCGCCAGCAGCCCTAGGGGGGGGAGTAATACCGGGGAGCTGTTTTTT
>TRBV30|TRBD1|NA|TRBJ1-4
CACLQGATEKLFF
TGTGCCTGTTTACAGGGGGCCACTGAAAAACTGTTTTTT
>TRBV30|NA|NA|TRBJ2-3
CAWSHPGSDTQYF
TGTGCCTGGAGCCACCCCGGGAGTGATACGCAGTATTTT
>TRBV5-4|TRBD1|NA|TRBJ1-2
CASSGTGAGYHYGYTF
TGTGCCAGCAGCGGAACAGGGGCGGGTTATCACTATGGCTACACCTTC
>TRBV7-7|NA|NA|TRBJ2-7
CASSLSEGGVVTF
TGTGCTAGCAGCTTAAGCGAGGGCGGGGTGGTTACGTTC
>TRBV7-9|TRBD1|once|TRBJ2-1
CASSPDRAADREQFF
TGTGCCAGCAGCCCGGACAGGGCGGCGGACCGTGAGCAGTTCTTC
>TRBV29-1|TRBD1|few|TRBJ1-1
CSVSGTGGVGNTEAFF
TGCAGCGTCTCCGGGACAGGGGGCGTAGGGAACACTGAAGCTTTCTTT
>TRBV4-1|NA|NA|TRBJ1-1
CASSQEWGSSGVTEAFF
TGCGCCAGCAGCCAAGAGTGGGGATCCTCGGGAGTCACTGAAGCTTTCTTT
>TRBV18|NA|NA|TRBJ1-2
CASSPPDYGYTF
TGTGCCAGCTCACCCCCTGACTATGGCTACACCTTC
>TRBV4-3|TRBD1|NA|TRBJ1-2
CASSQESRQGRGYTF
TGCGCCAGCAGCCAAGAATCTCGACAGGGGAGAGGCTACACCTTC
>TRBV29-1|NA|NA|TRBJ1-1
CSSTSRVGGTEAFF
TGCAGCTCCACTTCCAGGGTAGGAGGGACTGAAGCTTTCTTT
>TRBV2|TRBD1|NA|TRBJ2-7
CASSGGQGGWVEQYF
TGTGCCAGCAGCGGTGGACAGGGGGGCTGGGTCGAGCAGTACTTC
>TRBV9|NA|NA|TRBJ1-3
CASSPMGGGNTIYF
TGTGCCAGCAGCCCGATGGGGGGTGGAAACACCATATATTTT
>TRBV14|NA|NA|TRBJ1-2
CASSQDRGYTF
TGTGCCAGCAGCCAAGATCGGGGCTACACCTTC
>TRBV5-1|NA|NA|TRBJ2-2
CASSLQGYGELFF
TGCGCCAGCAGTTTACAGGGATACGGGGAGCTGTTTTTT
>TRBV2|NA|once|TRBJ1-2
CASDGQTANYGYTF
TGTGCCAGCGATGGACAGACAGCTAACTATGGCTACACCTTC
>TRBV19|NA|NA|TRBJ2-7
CASSITEAYEQYF
TGTGCCAGTAGTATTACAGAAGCCTACGAGCAGTACTTC
>TRBV7-9|NA|NA|TRBJ1-2
CASSFRKVGMGGYTF
TGTGCCAGCAGCTTTAGGAAGGTCGGGATGGGTGGCTACACCTTC
>TRBV28|NA|NA|TRBJ2-5
CASSRKSGLDQETQYF
TGTGCCAGCAGCCGTAAGTCAGGGTTGGACCAAGAGACCCAGTACTTC
>TRBV2|NA|NA|TRBJ1-2
CANDREAPGYTF
TGTGCCAATGACAGAGAGGCCCCCGGCTACACCTTC
>TRBV27|NA|NA|TRBJ2-7
CASSPIYRDFSYEQYF
TGTGCCAGCAGCCCCATTTACCGGGACTTCTCCTACGAGCAGTACTTC
>TRBV5-1|TRBD1|NA|TRBJ1-6
CASSLTPGQGILTYNSPLHF
TGCGCCAGCAGCTTGACCCCGGGACAGGGTATCCTCACCTATAATTCACCCCTCCACTTT
>TRBV6-1|NA|NA|TRBJ2-5
CASSEDNSRETQYF
TGTGCCAGCAGTGAAGATAATAGTCGAGAGACCCAGTACTTC